A single sample is the source of the 25 T cell receptor beta chains below, sequenced in a study of post-analysis software for immune sequencing data. Unique molecular identifiers featured in each of the TCR beta cDNA libraries. TCRdb ran MiXCR on the PCR reads and lists one entry per CDR3 protein. The top ten hold 28% of the sample, which has some 160,000 distinct CDR3 sequences, around 34% seen once. This material consisted of blood, taken after autologous hematopoietic stem cell transplantation. All receptors come from a girl aged 10-17 years with multiple sclerosis.

CDR3 in amino acids: CASSFERTPYNEQFF. In DNA, the CDR3 is TGTGCCAGCAGCTTCGAGCGGACCCCCTACAATGAGCAGTTCTTC. V is TRBV7-9 and J is TRBJ2-1, with TRBD2 as a possible D gene (5 bases). CDR3 length: 15 amino acids. V was cut by 3 bases and J by 2 bases, with 11 bases left in between. Germline CDR1 and CDR2: SEHNR and FQNEAQ (reference sequence).

J is TRBJ2-1 and V is TRBV19; D remains ambiguous. The CDR3 covers 12 residues. V shed 4 bases and J shed 5 bases, with 6 bases lying between them. CDR1 is LNHDA and CDR2 is SQIVND in the germline V gene (reference sequence). The chain's CDR3 is CASSNGNNEQFF. In DNA, the CDR3 is TGTGCCAGTAGTAACGGAAACAATGAGCAGTTCTTC.

This clonotype was observed at least ten times. The J gene is TRBJ2-6, the V gene TRBV4-2, with D maybe TRBD2 (6 bases). The CDR3 contains 16 residues. V gave up 0 bases and J gave up 0 bases, with 6 bases separating them. Germline values: CDR1 LGHNA, CDR2 YNFKEQ. The CDR3 region is CASSQEAGSGANVLTF. CDR3 sequence (DNA): TGTGCCAGCAGCCAAGAAGCGGGCTCTGGGGCCAACGTCCTGACTTTC.

The V call is TRBV20-1, the J call TRBJ2-1; D not resolved. CDR1 and CDR2 from the germline V gene are DFQATT and SNEGSKA (reference sequence). The CDR3 is 14 amino acids. The V gene lost 5 bases and the J gene lost 2 bases, with 13 bases spanning the gap. CDR3 DNA sequence: TGCAGTGCTCAATCCCCCAGCGCCTACAATGAGCAGTTCTTC. Translating gives CSAQSPSAYNEQFF.

Note on this clonotype: This may stem from a read error, because a much larger clone lies one nucleotide away. The rearrangement links TRBV29-1 to TRBJ2-1; D possibly matches TRBD1 or TRBD2 (6 bases each). Germline values: CDR1 SQVTM, CDR2 ANQGSEA. Between the trimmed V and J ends, which lost 6 bases and 10 bases, there was a span of 16 bases. This CDR3 has 12 amino acids. CDR3 amino acids: CSVAPGAYEQFF. The DNA for the CDR3 is TGCAGCGTCGCACCGGGGGCCTACGAGCAGTTCTTC.

This clonotype has just a few counts. This sequence joins TRBV7-2 and TRBJ2-1; tentatively, D is TRBD2 (6 bases). V lost 5 bases and J lost 5, with 13 bases in between. The CDR3 consists of 14 residues. CDR1 and CDR2 (germline): SGHTA, FQGNSA. The DNA of the CDR3 is TGTGCCAGCAGCCCGGGGACTGGACACAATGAGCAGTTCTTC. Residues: CASSPGTGHNEQFF.

The rearrangement uses TRBV4-2 and TRBJ2-1; TRBD2 agrees at 7 bases. Trimming cost V 1 base and J 4 bases; bases outside gene matches: 7. Germline V CDR1 and CDR2: LGHNA, YNFKEQ. The CDR3 length is 16 residues. CDR3: CASSQVQGGLYNEQFF. For the CDR3, the DNA is TGTGCCAGCAGCCAAGTCCAGGGAGGGTTGTACAATGAGCAGTTCTTC.

V is TRBV12-3 or TRBV12-4 and J is TRBJ2-3; tentatively, D is TRBD1 (6 bases). The CDR3 totals 19 residues. Between the trimmed V and J ends, which lost 3 bases and 2 bases, there was a span of 24 bases. DNA of the CDR3: TGTGCCAGCAGTTTGCTATCTTTCGGGCAGGGGCCCCACACAGATACGCAGTATTTT. Amino acids: CASSLLSFGQGPHTDTQYF.

The V gene is TRBV20-1, the J gene TRBJ2-3; D unresolved. The CDR3 has 13 amino acids. Trimming removed 0 bases from V and 0 bases from J, with 4 bases in between. Germline CDR1 DFQATT, CDR2 SNEGSKA (reference sequence). The CDR3, as DNA: TGCAGTGCTAGAGAAGCGAGCACAGATACGCAGTATTTT. Its translation is CSAREASTDTQYF.

The V and J genes are TRBV6-5 and TRBJ1-1, with D uncertain. Trimming removed 1 base at V and 4 bases at J, with 7 bases between. This CDR3 has 13 residues. Per germline, CDR1 MNHEY and CDR2 SVGAGI. The CDR3 nucleotides read TGTGCCAGCAGTTACTTATGGGGCACTGAAGCTTTCTTT. Protein sequence: CASSYLWGTEAFF.

This clonotype was picked up one time. One junction end disagrees with the germline gene, perhaps due to a read error. The genes are TRBV28 and TRBJ2-5; D gene unclear. Germline assignment: CDR1 MDHEN and CDR2 SYDVKM. This CDR3 spans 14 amino acids. The CDR3 region has the DNA TGTGCCAGCAGTTCTCCGACTGTACAAGAGGCCCAGTACTTC. It encodes CASSSPTVQEAQYF.

On this clonotype: A read error may account for a junction end that differs from germline. The rearrangement uses TRBV18 and TRBJ2-7, with D possibly being TRBD1 (5 bases). The CDR3 is 17 residues long. Per germline, CDR1 KGHSH and CDR2 LQKENI. The CDR3 loop reads CASSPPYQGVWGYERYF. The DNA for the CDR3 is TGTGCCAGCTCACCACCCTACCAGGGCGTCTGGGGCTACGAGCGGTACTTC.

The rearrangement links TRBV28 to TRBJ2-1; 15 bases align to TRBD2. Per the germline V gene, CDR1 is MDHEN and CDR2 is SYDVKM. This CDR3 has 19 amino acids. V shed 1 base and J 3 bases; nucleotides not matched to a gene: 7. The CDR3 DNA sequence: TGTGCCAGCAGTTTATCCCGGACTAGCGGGAGGGCCATCTACAATGAGCAGTTCTTC. As protein: CASSLSRTSGRAIYNEQFF.

The sample holds a few counts of this clonotype. The CDR3 loop is CSAWESGQSGTDTQYF. CDR3 sequence (DNA): TGCAGTGCGTGGGAGTCGGGACAATCGGGCACAGATACGCAGTATTTT. V gene TRBV20-1 combines with J gene TRBJ2-3; D possibly corresponds to TRBD1 (6 bases). With 6 bases removed from V and 1 base from J, the gap between germline ends came to 20 bases. CDR1 and CDR2 (germline): DFQATT, SNEGSKA (reference sequence). The CDR3 is 16 residues long.

The chain recombines TRBV7-9 with TRBJ2-5, with TRBD2 as a possible D gene (7 bases). The CDR3 spans 15 residues. CDR1 SEHNR and CDR2 FQNEAQ come from the germline V gene (reference sequence). V was trimmed by 2 bases and J by 4 bases, leaving 14 bases between them. CDR3 loop: CASSLLGGPSETQYF. The CDR3 DNA follows: TGTGCCAGCAGCTTACTCGGGGGGCCCTCAGAGACCCAGTACTTC. The entire variable domain, with the rest obtained from reference TRBV7-9 and TRBJ2-5, is as follows: DTGVSQNPRHKITKRGQNVTFRCDPISEHNRLYWYRQTLGQGPEFLTYFQNEAQLEKSRLLSDRFSAERPKGSFSTLEIQRTEQGDSAMYLCASSLLGGPSETQYFGPGTRLLVL.

The CDR3 region is CASSPREGGQPQHF. CDR3 bases: TGTGCCAGCAGCCCACGGGAAGGGGGTCAGCCCCAGCATTTT. This sequence joins TRBV12-3 or TRBV12-4 and TRBJ1-5; D perhaps matches TRBD1 (6 bases). This CDR3 region has 14 residues. V was shortened by 6 bases and J by 6 bases, with 15 bases between the two germline ends.

This clonotype was detected only a few times. The chain couples TRBV3-1 to TRBJ2-4; weak D call: TRBD1 (6 bases). This CDR3 contains 16 residues. The V gene's germline CDR1 is LGHDT and CDR2 YNNKEL (reference sequence). Trimming took 4 bases from V and 7 from J, leaving 20 bases between them. The CDR3 loop is CASSLHHRVGVNIQYF. CDR3 nucleotide sequence: TGTGCCAGCAGCCTCCACCACAGGGTCGGGGTGAACATTCAGTACTTC. Full variable domain (missing parts from reference TRBV3-1 and TRBJ2-4): DTAVSQTPKYLVTQMGNDKSIKCEQNLGHDTMYWYKQDSKKFLKIMFSYNNKELIINETVPNRFSPKSPDKAHLNLHINSLELGDSAVYFCASSLHHRVGVNIQYFGAGTRLSVL.

The V and J genes are TRBV7-9 and TRBJ1-5, with TRBD1 as a possible D gene (6 bases). The V and J ends lost 3 bases and 7 bases respectively, with 19 bases between them. This CDR3 is built from 16 residues. Germline assignment: CDR1 SEHNR and CDR2 FQNEAQ (reference sequence). CDR3 in DNA: TGTGCCAGCAGCTTGGGCGTGGGGGGGCGAAGGCAGCCCCAGCATTTT. Encoded protein: CASSLGVGGRRQPQHF.

This chain links TRBV6-5 with TRBJ2-1, with TRBD2 identical over 10 bases. Trimming at V came to 5 bases and at J to 8 bases, leaving 18 bases not matched to a gene. The germline CDR1 and CDR2 sequences are MNHEY and SVGAGI. This CDR3 region has 18 residues. CDR3 region: CASSLPILLAGRADEQFF. The CDR3 DNA is TGTGCCAGCAGTCTACCCATATTACTAGCGGGGAGGGCGGATGAGCAGTTCTTC.

This chain links TRBV20-1 with TRBJ2-4, with D unclear. The CDR3 spans 14 residues. Trimming cost V 1 base and J 1 base, with 8 bases left between them. Germline-derived CDR1 and CDR2 are DFQATT and SNEGSKA (reference sequence). The DNA for the CDR3 is TGCAGTGCTAGAGCTGTGGAGGCCAAAAACATTCAGTACTTC. This encodes CSARAVEAKNIQYF.

In this sample, this clonotype turned up a few times. This chain connects TRBV6-1 to TRBJ2-7; tentative D call: TRBD2 (5 bases). Per the germline V gene, CDR1 is MNHNS and CDR2 is SASEGT. Between the trimmed V and J ends, which lost 6 bases and 0 bases, there was a span of 12 bases. The CDR3 has 14 amino acids. The CDR3, as DNA: TGTGCCAGCAGAGAGGAGGATCTCTCCTACGAGCAGTACTTC. Encoded protein: CASREEDLSYEQYF.

This chain connects TRBV25-1 to TRBJ2-5; D call uncertain. Near its end, the DNA agrees better with TRBJ2-7, so the J call may be wrong. Germline V gene lookup returns CDR1 MGHDK and CDR2 SYGVNS. There are 11 residues in the CDR3. CDR3 amino acids: CASRLNSEQYF. As DNA, the CDR3 is TGTGCCAGCAGGTTAAACTCCGAGCAGTACTTC.

The rearrangement links TRBV5-1 to TRBJ2-7, with D possibly matching TRBD1 (6 bases). There are 14 residues in the CDR3. V lost 0 bases to trimming and J lost 5 bases, with 12 bases between them. Germline V lookup: CDR1 SGHRS, CDR2 YFSETQ. In DNA form, the CDR3 reads TGCGCCAGCAGCTTGGGTACAGGGTTGCACGAGCAGTACTTC. Translation gives CASSLGTGLHEQYF.

On this clonotype itself: A single base separates this from a much larger clone, so it may be a read error. V usage is TRBV4-1 and J usage is TRBJ1-2; D call uncertain. Germline assignment: CDR1 MGHRA and CDR2 YSYEKL. Trimming pared 0 bases from V and 4 bases from J, leaving 12 bases between. The CDR3 totals 15 residues. CDR3 coding DNA: TGCGCCAGCAGCCAAGATTCGACACGTCGCTATGGCTACACCTTC. Its protein product is CASSQDSTRRYGYTF.

This clonotype was recorded once. The chain recombines TRBV7-2 with TRBJ2-7; no clear D. The CDR3 has 15 amino acids. V dropped 1 base and J dropped 3 bases, with 13 bases sitting between them. Germline V lookup: CDR1 SGHTA, CDR2 FQGNSA. The chain's CDR3 is CASSLEGEWVYEQYF. The CDR3 DNA reads TGTGCCAGCAGCTTAGAAGGTGAATGGGTCTACGAGCAGTACTTC. The whole variable domain, remainder taken from reference TRBV7-2 and TRBJ2-7, is GAGVSQSPSNKVTEKGKDVELRCDPISGHTALYWYRQSLGQGLEFLIYFQGNSAPDKSGLPSDRFSAERTGGSVSTLTIQRTQQEDSAVYLCASSLEGEWVYEQYFGPGTRLTVT.